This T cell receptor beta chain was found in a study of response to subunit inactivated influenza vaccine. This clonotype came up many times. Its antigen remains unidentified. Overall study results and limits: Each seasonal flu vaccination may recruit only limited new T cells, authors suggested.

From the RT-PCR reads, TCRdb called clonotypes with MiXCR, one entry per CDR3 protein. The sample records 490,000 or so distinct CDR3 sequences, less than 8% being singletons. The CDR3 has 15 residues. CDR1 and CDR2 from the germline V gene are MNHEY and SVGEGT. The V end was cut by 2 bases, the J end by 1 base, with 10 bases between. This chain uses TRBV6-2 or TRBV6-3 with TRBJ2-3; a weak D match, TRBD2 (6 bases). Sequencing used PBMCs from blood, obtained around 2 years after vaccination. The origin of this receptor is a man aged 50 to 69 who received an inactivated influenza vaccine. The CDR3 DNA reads TGTGCCAGCAGTTACGAGGCGGGACGCACAGATACGCAGTATTTT. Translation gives CASSYEAGRTDTQYF.